These 18 T cell receptor beta chains originate from one sample sequenced in a study of spatial heterogeneity in lung cancer. A single record per CDR3 protein comes from TCRdb applying MiXCR to the 5' RACE reads. Of 89,000 or so distinct CDR3 sequences listed, approximately 21% are singletons. Time point here: sample taken at primary tumor resection. Sequencing of whole RNA from tumor, nontumor lung or frozen PBMC involved no sorting. Sequencing used PBMCs, obtained at surgery. These receptors were taken from a male donor with early-stage non-small cell lung cancer.

This clonotype was seen more than once but under ten times. The chain carries TRBV9 and TRBJ2-3; 7 bases fit TRBD2. The CDR3 sequence is 17 residues long. Germline V lookup: CDR1 SGDLS, CDR2 YYNGEE. V was clipped by 4 bases and J by 2 bases; unmatched bases: 13. The CDR3 DNA reads as TGTGCCAGCAGCCCAGCCGTGGGGCGGGGGTACACAGATACGCAGTATTTT. It encodes CASSPAVGRGYTDTQYF. The full variable domain, completed using reference TRBV9 and TRBJ2-3, is DSGVTQTPKHLITATGQRVTLRCSPRSGDLSVYWYQQSLDQGLQFLIQYYNGEERAKGNILERFSAQQFPDLHSELNLSSLELGDSALYFCASSPAVGRGYTDTQYFGPGTRLTVL.

The rearrangement links TRBV7-2 to TRBJ1-2; D is unclear. Germline-derived CDR1 and CDR2 are SGHTA and FQGNSA. V lost 1 base, J lost 0 bases, and 6 bases lay in between. The CDR3 is 14 amino acids. In DNA form, the CDR3 reads TGTGCCAGCAGCTTAGATCAGGCTAACTATGGCTACACCTTC. Translated, it gives CASSLDQANYGYTF.

This clonotype showed up many times. The chain recombines TRBV28 with TRBJ2-7, with D perhaps matching TRBD1 (5 bases). The CDR3 is 15 amino acids. V shed 7 bases and J shed 3 bases, with 19 bases lying between them. The germline V gene encodes CDR1 MDHEN and CDR2 SYDVKM. The CDR3 bases are TGTGCCAGCAATTCGCCCCCACAGGTCATCTACGAGCAGTACTTC. Encoded protein: CASNSPPQVIYEQYF.

This clonotype was found a few times. This chain uses TRBV9 with TRBJ2-2; TRBD2 agrees at 8 bases. Trimming took 0 bases from V and 3 from J; bases not matched to a gene: 7. Germline loops: CDR1 SGDLS, CDR2 YYNGEE. This CDR3 is built from 17 residues. CDR3 region: CASSVAQGSGDTGELFF. The CDR3 DNA is TGTGCCAGCAGCGTAGCTCAAGGTAGCGGGGACACCGGGGAGCTGTTTTTT.

The table lists this clonotype with a few counts. The rearrangement uses TRBV7-2 and TRBJ2-7, with D tentatively TRBD2 (5 bases). Germline V lookup: CDR1 SGHTA, CDR2 FQGNSA. This CDR3 comprises 13 residues. The V gene lost 6 bases and the J gene lost 0 bases, with 9 bases spanning the gap. CDR3 sequence: CASSPGNSYEQYF. The CDR3 nucleotides read TGTGCCAGCAGTCCCGGGAACTCCTACGAGCAGTACTTC.

There are a few counts of this clonotype. The chain recombines TRBV3-1 with TRBJ2-5, with 12 nucleotides matching TRBD2. J gave up 5 bases and V 5 bases, and 6 bases lay outside the gene matches. Germline V gene data show CDR1 as LGHDT and CDR2 as YNNKEL (reference sequence). The CDR3 is 15 residues long. The chain's CDR3 is CASSSGLAGSETQYF. The CDR3 nucleotides read TGTGCCAGCAGCTCCGGACTAGCGGGGTCGGAGACCCAGTACTTC.

The chain uses TRBV6-4 and TRBJ2-7; 8 bases map to TRBD2. V dropped 6 bases and J dropped 0; count of bases not matched to a gene: 4. Germline V CDR1 and CDR2: MRHNA, SNTAGT. The CDR3 runs 14 residues. The DNA of the CDR3 is TGTGCCAGCAGCCCGACTAGCGCCTCCTACGAGCAGTACTTC. Translating it yields CASSPTSASYEQYF.

V is TRBV4-1 and J is TRBJ2-2, with 8 positions matching TRBD1. V shed 4 bases, J shed 5 bases, and the junction held 6 bases outside the gene matches. The CDR3 has 15 amino acids. Germline-derived CDR1 and CDR2 are MGHRA and YSYEKL. In nucleotides, the CDR3 is TGCGCCAGCAGCCCTCTGGACAGGGCTACCGGGGAGCTGTTTTTT. Translating gives CASSPLDRATGELFF.

This clonotype was counted a few times. The rearrangement joins TRBV24-1 to TRBJ2-3, with D tentatively TRBD2 (6 bases). The V gene lost 2 bases and the J gene lost 5 bases, with 13 bases spanning the gap. Germline V CDR1 and CDR2: KGHDR, SFDVKD. This CDR3 contains 15 residues. The CDR3 loop is CATSDSLGRGDTQYF. The CDR3 coding sequence is TGTGCCACCAGTGATTCCCTCGGGCGGGGAGATACGCAGTATTTT.

The chain links TRBV7-3 to TRBJ2-1; D remains unclear. Per germline, CDR1 SGHTA and CDR2 FQGTGA. The CDR3 totals 16 residues. The V end lost 5 bases, the J end lost 5 bases, and 19 bases lay between the germline ends. The CDR3 DNA follows: TGTGCCAGCAGCCCATCAATGCCGTCGAATAACAATGAGCAGTTCTTC. This codes for CASSPSMPSNNNEQFF.

The chain is built from TRBV5-1 and TRBJ2-3, with 7 bases lining up with TRBD2. The germline CDR1 and CDR2 sequences are SGHRS and YFSETQ. With V trimmed by 3 bases and J by 5 bases, 6 bases remained unmatched. The CDR3 contains 14 residues. The CDR3 DNA sequence: TGCGCCAGCAGCTGGGAGGGATCTGGAGATACGCAGTATTTT. Translation gives CASSWEGSGDTQYF.

This clonotype has just a few counts. The chain combines TRBV7-2 with TRBJ2-5; D assignment may be TRBD1 or TRBD2 (5 bases each). The V and J ends lost 6 bases and 1 base respectively, with 15 bases between them. Germline V gene sequence: CDR1 SGHTA, CDR2 FQGNSA. This CDR3 has 15 residues. Here the CDR3 reads CASSPSRGIQETQYF. In DNA form, the CDR3 reads TGTGCCAGCAGTCCATCACGGGGCATCCAAGAGACCCAGTACTTC.

This clonotype has just a few counts. This chain uses TRBV3-1 with TRBJ1-4; 7 bases align to TRBD1. CDR3 length: 15 residues. CDR1 is LGHDT, CDR2 YNNKEL, per germline (reference sequence). J lost 5 bases, V lost 4 bases, and 7 bases had no gene match. CDR3 nucleotide sequence: TGTGCCAGCAGCCTGGAACAGGGGATGAATGAAAAACTGTTTTTT. Protein: CASSLEQGMNEKLFF.

V is TRBV28 and J is TRBJ1-2, with TRBD1 matching 8 bases. Trimming at V came to 4 bases and at J to 3 bases, leaving 4 bases not matched to a gene. This CDR3 contains 14 residues. The germline CDR1 and CDR2 sequences are MDHEN and SYDVKM. The chain's CDR3 is CASSSTGGYYGYTF. In DNA, the CDR3 is TGTGCCAGCAGTTCTACAGGGGGTTACTATGGCTACACCTTC.

On this clonotype: The junction and the germline gene differ at one end; a read error may be behind it. The CDR3, as DNA: TGTGCCAGCACGAGTAACACTGAAGTTTTCTTT. It translates to CASTSNTEVFF. The chain combines TRBV6-2 or TRBV6-3 with TRBJ1-1; no firm D call. CDR3 length: 11 residues. The germline V gene encodes CDR1 MNHEY and CDR2 SVGEGT.

For this clonotype: This may be a read error, as it is one base from a much larger clone. V is TRBV5-8 and J is TRBJ1-4; 8 nucleotides line up with TRBD1. CDR1 and CDR2 (germline): SGHTS, YDEGEE. The CDR3 has 15 residues. CDR3 in amino acids: CASSWGQAGDEKLIF. In nucleotides, the CDR3 is TGTGCCAGCAGCTGGGGACAGGCGGGGGATGAAAAACTGATTTTT.

This clonotype has more than one count but fewer than ten. DNA for the CDR3: TGTGCCAGCAGTGACCAGACAGGATCCCTGACCACTGAAGCTTTCTTT. Its translation: CASSDQTGSLTTEAFF. J is TRBJ1-1 and V is TRBV2, with TRBD1 as a possible D gene (6 bases). The CDR3 runs 16 residues. Trimming removed 3 bases from V and 4 bases from J, with 18 bases in between. Per the germline V gene, CDR1 is SNHLY and CDR2 is FYNNEI.

This chain uses TRBV19 with TRBJ2-3; perhaps TRBD2 as D (7 bases). CDR1 is LNHDA, CDR2 SQIVND, per germline (reference sequence). CDR3 length: 15 amino acids. The V gene lost 7 bases and the J gene lost 2 bases, with 16 bases spanning the gap. The CDR3 loop reads CASTRGARVTDTQYF. The CDR3 DNA follows: TGTGCCAGTACACGGGGGGCGCGAGTCACAGATACGCAGTATTTT.